This TCR beta chain is drawn from a study of cytomegalovirus exposure and HLA in healthy donors. Unrecorded immune exposure was likely among donors, who were nominally healthy when sampled. Germline trimming cut 0 bases from V and 8 bases from J; bases unmatched to any gene: 5. The CDR3 loop spans 14 amino acids. The V gene's germline CDR1 is MNHEY and CDR2 SVGAGI. PCR was performed using 60 Vbeta and 13 Jbeta primers. Method: immunoSEQ multiplex PCR; TCRdb's copy keeps in-frame clones and lacks some. This table holds over 95,000 clones, 74% found once. The sequencing input was PBMCs. The chain carries TRBV6-5 and TRBJ1-2; TRBD1 matches at 8 bases. This receptor was identified in a human donor in good health. The CDR3 protein is CASSYSARGRGYTF. CDR3 nucleotides: TGTGCCAGCAGTTACTCGGCCAGGGGGCGAGGCTACACCTTC.